This is a list of T cell receptor beta chains from one sample in a study of blood T cells in healthy people across ages. TCRdb reanalysed the 5' RACE reads using MiXCR and keeps one entry per CDR3 protein. This table has some 320,000 distinct CDR3 sequences, 25% to 30% appearing once. Source material: blood. The receptors shown here come from a woman between 70 and 85 years old in good health. Each CDR3 is given with its conserved first and last residue. A D gene is named only where the DNA matches it firmly. For some rows the clone size is stated as once, few or many, or as a class when expanded; others skip it.

v_gene	j_gene	abundance	d_gene	CDR3aa	CDR3nt
TRBV6-2/TRBV6-3	TRBJ1-1	few	.	CASSYSGGRNTEAFF	TGTGCCAGCAGTTACTCGGGGGGGCGGAACACTGAAGCTTTCTTT
TRBV12-3/TRBV12-4	TRBJ1-1	.	TRBD1	CASSPTGVTEAFF	TGTGCCAGCAGCCCAACAGGGGTCACTGAAGCTTTCTTT
TRBV18	TRBJ2-5	few	.	CASSPIASGAQETQYF	TGTGCCAGCTCACCAATAGCTTCAGGGGCCCAAGAGACCCAGTACTTC
TRBV29-1	TRBJ2-5	.	TRBD2	CSVRFEAGDGLF	TGCAGCGTCCGTTTTGAAGCGGGAGACGGGCTCTTC
TRBV5-1	TRBJ2-1	few	TRBD2	CASSRGLDLNEQFF	TGCGCCAGCAGCAGGGGACTAGACCTCAATGAGCAGTTCTTC
TRBV20-1	TRBJ1-5	few	.	CSARNEANQPQHF	TGCAGTGCTAGAAACGAAGCCAATCAGCCCCAGCATTTT
TRBV29-1	TRBJ1-1	.	.	CSGSSAGPTAFF	TGCAGCGGGAGCTCGGCAGGCCCGACAGCTTTCTTT
TRBV12-3/TRBV12-4	TRBJ2-7	few	TRBD2	CASTPQRDSYGQYF	TGTGCCAGCACCCCACAGCGGGACTCCTACGGGCAGTACTTC
TRBV4-3	TRBJ1-2	.	TRBD1	CASSQERGTGQGYTF	TGCGCCAGCAGCCAAGAGAGGGGGACAGGGCAAGGCTACACCTTC
TRBV4-1	TRBJ2-1	.	.	CASSQVDINNEQFF	TGCGCCAGCAGCCAAGTAGACATCAACAATGAGCAGTTCTTC